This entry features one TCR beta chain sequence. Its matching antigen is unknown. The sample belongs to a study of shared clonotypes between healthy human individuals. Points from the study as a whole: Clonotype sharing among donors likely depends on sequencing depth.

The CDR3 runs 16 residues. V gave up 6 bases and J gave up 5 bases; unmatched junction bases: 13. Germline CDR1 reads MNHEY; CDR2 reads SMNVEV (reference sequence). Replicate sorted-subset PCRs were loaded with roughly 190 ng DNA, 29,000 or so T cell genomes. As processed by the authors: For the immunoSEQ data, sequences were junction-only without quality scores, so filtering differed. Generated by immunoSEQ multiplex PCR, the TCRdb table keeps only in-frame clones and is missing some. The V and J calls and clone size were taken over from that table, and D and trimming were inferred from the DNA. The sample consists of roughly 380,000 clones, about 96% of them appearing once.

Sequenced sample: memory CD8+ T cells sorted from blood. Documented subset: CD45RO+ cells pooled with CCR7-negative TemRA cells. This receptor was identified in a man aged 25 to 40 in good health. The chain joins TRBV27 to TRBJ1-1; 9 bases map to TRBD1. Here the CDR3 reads CASSPYGTGSGTEAFF. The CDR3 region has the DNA TGTGCCAGCAGCCCTTACGGGACAGGGAGTGGGACTGAAGCTTTCTTT.